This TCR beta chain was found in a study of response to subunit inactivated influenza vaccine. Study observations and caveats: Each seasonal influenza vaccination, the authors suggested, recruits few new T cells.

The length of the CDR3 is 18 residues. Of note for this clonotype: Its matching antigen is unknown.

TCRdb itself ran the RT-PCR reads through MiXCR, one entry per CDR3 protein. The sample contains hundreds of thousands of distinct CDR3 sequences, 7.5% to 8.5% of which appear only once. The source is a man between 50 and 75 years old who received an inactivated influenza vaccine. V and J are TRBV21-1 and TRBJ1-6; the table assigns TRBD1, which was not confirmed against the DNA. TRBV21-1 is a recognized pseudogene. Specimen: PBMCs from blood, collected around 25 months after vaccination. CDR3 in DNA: TGTGCCAGCAGCAACCTACTCCGGGACAGGCCACTGAATTCACCCCTCCACTTT. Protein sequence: CASSNLLRDRPLNSPLHF.